The 21 T cell receptor beta chains presented below share a single source sample, sequenced in a study of blood T cell repertoires in COVID-19. Assay: immunoSEQ multiplex PCR; the TCRdb copy retains only in-frame clones and omits some. The sample shows tens of thousands of clones, around 73% of them seen only once. Sequences were obtained from peripheral blood. These receptors all stem from a woman in her sixties with acute or convalescent COVID-19.

This rearrangement joins TRBV19 to TRBJ1-1; 8 bases map to TRBD1. The junction had 6 bases not matched to a gene; V was cut back by 8 bases and J by 1 base. Germline assignment: CDR1 LNHDA and CDR2 SQIVND (reference sequence). The CDR3 covers 14 residues. CDR3 sequence: CASVYRGRNTEAFF. In DNA, the CDR3 is TGTGCCAGTGTGTACAGGGGGAGGAACACTGAAGCTTTCTTT.

The sample holds one count of this clone. The rearrangement joins TRBV21-1 to TRBJ1-6; the table names TRBD1, a call not compared with the DNA. TRBV21-1 is shown as a pseudogene. The length of the CDR3 is 15 residues. CDR3 region: CASSLPGPYNSPLHF. The DNA for the CDR3 is TGTGCCAGCAGTCTCCCAGGGCCCTATAATTCACCCCTCCACTTT.

This chain joins TRBV3-1 (or the pseudogene TRBV3-2) and TRBJ2-1; TRBD2 agrees at 13 bases. J lost 3 bases, V lost 6 bases, and 5 bases had no gene match. The CDR3 is 16 residues long. Germline loops: CDR1 LGHDT, CDR2 YNNKEL (reference sequence). CDR3 loop: CASSRLAGGVYNEQFF. The DNA for the CDR3 is TGTGCCAGCAGTCGACTAGCGGGGGGAGTCTACAATGAGCAGTTCTTC.

The chain uses TRBV18 and TRBJ1-1, with TRBD1 as a possible D gene (5 bases). The CDR3 is 14 residues long. The V gene lost 5 bases and the J gene lost 4 bases, with 14 bases spanning the gap. Germline V lookup: CDR1 KGHSH, CDR2 LQKENI. This CDR3 is CASSTKGLGTEAFF. The CDR3 region has the DNA TGTGCCAGCTCAACCAAGGGGCTGGGCACTGAAGCTTTCTTT.

The genes are TRBV19 and TRBJ1-6; 7 bases are shared with TRBD1. Germline lookup yields CDR1 LNHDA and CDR2 SQIVND (reference sequence). The CDR3 covers 15 residues. With V trimmed by 9 bases and J by 3 bases, 8 bases remained unmatched. This CDR3 is CASRPGTVYNSPLHF. The CDR3, as DNA: TGTGCCAGCCGACCGGGGACAGTCTATAATTCACCCCTCCACTTT. The entire variable domain, with the rest obtained from reference TRBV19 and TRBJ1-6, is as follows: DGGITQSPKYLFRKEGQNVTLSCEQNLNHDAMYWYRQDPGQGLRLIYYSQIVNDFQKGDIAEGYSVSREKKESFPLTVTSAQKNPTAFYLCASRPGTVYNSPLHFGNGTRLTVT.

CDR3 amino acids: CSARDRSPLHF. In DNA form, the CDR3 reads TGCAGTGCTAGAGATAGATCACCCCTCCACTTT. J is TRBJ1-6 and V is TRBV20-1; D uncertain. The germline V gene encodes CDR1 DFQATT and CDR2 SNEGSKA (reference sequence). The CDR3 consists of 11 residues. Trimming took 0 bases from V and 10 from J, leaving 4 bases between them.

The DNA of the CDR3 is TGTGCCAGCAGTTTATTTGAAGGGGTCGATAATTCACCCCTCCACTTT. This encodes CASSLFEGVDNSPLHF. V usage is TRBV28 and J usage is TRBJ1-6, with D possibly being TRBD1 (5 bases). CDR3 length: 16 residues. Trimming left V 1 base short and J 5 bases short, with 12 bases between. Germline V gene lookup returns CDR1 MDHEN and CDR2 SYDVKM.

This chain uses TRBV6-5 with TRBJ1-2, with 9 bases aligning to TRBD1. The CDR3 is 15 residues long. The V gene's germline CDR1 is MNHEY and CDR2 SVGAGI. V lost 5 bases, J lost 6 bases, and 10 bases stayed unmatched. Written as DNA, the CDR3 is TGTGCCAGCAGTAGCACGGGACAGGGTATCAATGGCTACACCTTC. This translates into CASSSTGQGINGYTF.

The chain combines TRBV3-1 (or the pseudogene TRBV3-2) with TRBJ1-6; a possible D gene is TRBD1 (6 bases). The ends were cut back, 1 base at V and 6 bases at J, with 10 bases in the middle. This CDR3 comprises 15 residues. Germline V gene data show CDR1 as LGHDT and CDR2 as YNNKEL (reference sequence). The DNA of the CDR3 is TGTGCCAGCAGCCAAGCCCAGGGGATTAATTCACCCCTCCACTTT. Its translation: CASSQAQGINSPLHF.

The CDR3 loop is CASSLALNSPLHF. The CDR3 region has the DNA TGTGCCAGCAGCTTGGCCTTAAATTCACCCCTCCACTTT. The chain combines TRBV5-4 with TRBJ1-6; D unresolved. This CDR3 region has 13 residues. Germline V gene data show CDR1 as SGHNT and CDR2 as YYREEE (reference sequence). V lost 0 bases to trimming and J lost 7 bases, with 5 bases between them.

The chain combines TRBV9 with TRBJ1-1, with 8 bases lining up with TRBD1. This CDR3 is built from 16 residues. In germline, CDR1 is SGDLS, CDR2 YYNGEE. V lost 0 bases to trimming and J lost 4 bases; unmatched junction nucleotides: 8. The DNA for the CDR3 is TGTGCCAGCAGCGTAGCTCCAGGGGGCGCGTTCACTGAAGCTTTCTTT. Its protein product is CASSVAPGGAFTEAFF.

CDR3 in DNA: TGTGCCTGGAGTCCCGGAGGGGAGGGTCGAGCTTTCTTT. Translation gives CAWSPGGEGRAFF. The genes are TRBV30 and TRBJ1-1, with D possibly TRBD1 on 5 matching bases. This CDR3 comprises 13 residues. Germline V gene lookup returns CDR1 GTSNPN and CDR2 SVGIG (reference sequence). The germline V and J ends were trimmed by 2 bases and 10 bases, with 17 bases remaining between them.

The V call is TRBV6-6, the J call TRBJ2-1; TRBD2 agrees at 14 bases. V lost 2 bases to trimming and J lost 8 bases; unmatched junction nucleotides: 2. CDR3 size: 15 residues. The germline V gene encodes CDR1 MNHNY and CDR2 SVGAGI (reference sequence). The CDR3 here is CASSYGLAGGYEQFF. CDR3 coding DNA: TGTGCCAGCAGTTACGGACTAGCGGGGGGTTATGAGCAGTTCTTC.

Only one count was recorded for this clone. The CDR3 protein is CASSLSQNSPLHF. CDR3 DNA: TGTGCCAGCAGCCTAAGTCAGAATTCACCCCTCCACTTT. This chain uses TRBV14 with TRBJ1-6; D remains unclear. This CDR3 is built from 13 residues. CDR1 is SGHDN and CDR2 is FVKESK in the germline V gene. V lost 4 bases and J 7 bases, leaving 8 bases between the germline ends.

This chain links TRBV4-1 with TRBJ1-2; tentatively, D is TRBD1 (6 bases). The V end lost 0 bases, the J end lost 3 bases, and 17 bases lay between the germline ends. Per the germline V gene, CDR1 is MGHRA and CDR2 is YSYEKL. The CDR3 sequence is 17 residues long. The CDR3 is CASSQDGRWTADYGYTF. The CDR3 nucleotides read TGCGCCAGCAGCCAAGATGGGCGATGGACAGCTGACTATGGCTACACCTTC.

The rearrangement links TRBV5-1 to TRBJ2-7, with 12 nucleotides matching TRBD2. This CDR3 has 15 residues. Germline CDR1 and CDR2: SGHRS and YFSETQ. V was clipped by 4 bases and J by 4 bases; unmatched bases: 6. The CDR3 DNA reads as TGCGCCAGCAGCCCCCAACTAGCGGGGGGATACGAGCAGTACTTC. This codes for CASSPQLAGGYEQYF. Variable domain in full (rest from reference TRBV5-1 and TRBJ2-7): KAGVTQTPRYLIKTRGQQVTLSCSPISGHRSVSWYQQTPGQGLQFLFEYFSETQRNKGNFPGRFSGRQFSNSRSEMNVSTLELGDSALYLCASSPQLAGGYEQYFGPGTRLTVT.

The J gene is TRBJ1-3, the V gene TRBV6-1; D remains unclear. The V end was cut by 2 bases, the J end by 9 bases, with 8 bases between. The CDR3 is 12 residues long. From germline, CDR1 is MNHNS and CDR2 SASEGT. CDR3 DNA sequence: TGTGCCAGCAGTGAACCCCCGGGCACCATATATTTT. This sequence encodes CASSEPPGTIYF.

This clone was found once. The V call is TRBV28, the J call TRBJ1-5; D may be TRBD1 (5 bases). The germline V gene has CDR1 MDHEN and CDR2 SYDVKM. Trimming left V 9 bases short and J 0 bases short, with 12 bases between. The CDR3 is 14 residues long. CDR3 nucleotides: TGTGCCAGTATAACAGGTGGTAGCAATCAGCCCCAGCATTTT. Translating it yields CASITGGSNQPQHF.

This clone was seen once. This sequence joins TRBV9 and TRBJ1-2; the D gene is possibly TRBD1 (6 bases). V lost 1 base and J lost 8, with 18 bases in between. The CDR3 loop spans 15 amino acids. The germline CDR1 and CDR2 sequences are SGDLS and YYNGEE. CDR3 sequence: CASSVMDSSFGGYTF. Here the CDR3 DNA reads TGTGCCAGCAGCGTAATGGACAGTTCCTTTGGGGGCTACACCTTC.

The chain couples TRBV10-3 to TRBJ1-3; D is perhaps TRBD1 (6 bases). The CDR3 consists of 17 residues. Germline V gene lookup returns CDR1 ENHRY and CDR2 SYGVKD. V was pared by 2 bases and J by 0 bases, with 14 bases between. CDR3 sequence reads: CAISETDPGASGNTIYF. In DNA form, the CDR3 reads TGTGCCATCAGTGAGACAGACCCAGGGGCCTCTGGAAACACCATATATTTT.

The chain employs TRBV5-3 and TRBJ1-5, with D possibly TRBD1 on 6 matching bases. TRBV5-3 belongs to the ORF category, with a function that is uncertain. The V end was cut by 1 base, the J end by 4 bases, with 24 bases between. This CDR3 contains 19 residues. CDR3 sequence (DNA): TGTGCCAGAAGCTTGCGTTCTGCGCAGGGGTGTCCCCAAAATCAGCCCCAGCATTTT. It yields the protein CARSLRSAQGCPQNQPQHF.